This T cell receptor beta chain appears in the sequencing data of a study of Ad26.COV2.S vaccination and SARS-CoV-2 variants. The overall study: Each vaccinee took Ad26.COV2.S intramuscularly, once or twice 56 days apart.

Trimming removed 0 bases at V and 2 bases at J, with 10 bases between. Germline V gene lookup returns CDR1 MGHRA and CDR2 YSYEKL. This CDR3 is 15 amino acids long. Sequencing used immunoSEQ multiplex PCR; TCRdb keeps in-frame clones, though not all of them. The sample has around 400,000 clones, about 80% seen once; the top ten hold roughly 7.4%. Sample treatment: some 20 received Ad26.COV2.S at low or high dose, single or two shots; 5 received placebo; per-sample allocation not given. Day 63 after the first vaccine or placebo injection was the time point for sampling. The origin of this receptor is a person between 18 and 65 years old who received the Ad26.COV2.S COVID-19 vaccine or a placebo. This chain connects TRBV4-1 to TRBJ1-2, with D hard to call. The sequenced sample was peripheral blood, obtained in a trial of Ad26.COV2.S vaccine versus placebo. In nucleotides, the CDR3 is TGCGCCAGCAGCCAAGATGCGGGAAGGAACTATGGCTACACCTTC. This codes for CASSQDAGRNYGYTF.